This entry features one TCR beta chain sequence. This sample was taken from a study of blood T cell repertoires in COVID-19. On the study more broadly: Donors in the United States, Italy and Spain gave samples during acute or convalescent COVID-19. Nucleic acid was either cDNA or gDNA, and it came from T cells, B-cell-depleted T cells, or PBMCs.

Participant ages covered roughly 18 to 90 years across about two dozen US areas. Each participant's cohort was designated according to participant-reported clinical history. The table came from immunoSEQ multiplex PCR; TCRdb's copy has only in-frame clones and leaves some out. This sample yields over 350,000 clones, of which around nine tenths are seen a single time; around 1.8% belongs to the top ten. This CDR3 is 14 amino acids long. From germline, CDR1 is MNHGY and CDR2 SAAAGT. The germline V and J ends were trimmed by 7 bases and 3 bases, with 12 bases remaining between them. The sequenced sample consisted of PBMCs or T cells enriched from blood (not recorded which). The chain uses TRBV6-8 and TRBJ1-4, with D possibly TRBD1 on 6 matching bases. This clonotype was obtained from a woman under 30 with acute COVID-19. The CDR3 is CASNPGAPNEKLFF. In DNA form, the CDR3 reads TGTGCCAGCAACCCAGGGGCACCTAATGAAAAACTGTTTTTT.